These 20 T cell receptor beta chains came from one sample sequenced in a study of cytomegalovirus exposure and HLA in healthy donors. Primers for the PCR totalled 60 Vbeta and 13 Jbeta. Repertoires were generated with immunoSEQ multiplex PCR, while TCRdb's copy carries only in-frame clones and drops some. The sample lists under 200,000 clones, around three quarters occurring once. Sequences were obtained from PBMCs. These receptors were collected from a woman in her thirties in good health and CMV-seronegative.

This rearrangement joins TRBV6-1 to TRBJ1-1; 9 bases fit TRBD1. The CDR3 sequence is 13 residues long. With 5 bases clipped from V and 8 bases from J, the junction kept 6 bases outside the gene matches. Germline V gives CDR1 MNHNS, CDR2 SASEGT. The CDR3 is CASSLTGTGEAFF. The DNA of the CDR3 is TGTGCCAGCAGTCTAACCGGGACAGGGGAAGCTTTCTTT.

The CDR3 DNA reads as TGTGCCAGCAGTGCCAGGGGGTGGGAGACCCAGTACTTC. Translated, it gives CASSARGWETQYF. The V call is TRBV25-1, the J call TRBJ2-5; 7 bases map to TRBD1. Trimming removed 4 bases from V and 5 bases from J; junction bases left unmatched: 4. Germline CDR1 MGHDK, CDR2 SYGVNS. CDR3 length equals 13 residues.

J is TRBJ2-1 and V is TRBV7-3, with D maybe TRBD2 (5 bases). V dropped 2 bases and J dropped 0 bases, with 8 bases sitting between them. The CDR3 has 15 amino acids. Germline loops: CDR1 SGHTA, CDR2 FQGTGA. For the CDR3, the DNA is TGTGCCAGCAGCTTAGGGCTAGCCTCCTACAATGAGCAGTTCTTC. Amino acid sequence: CASSLGLASYNEQFF. The entire variable domain, with the rest obtained from reference TRBV7-3 and TRBJ2-1, is as follows: GAGVSQTPSNKVTEKGKYVELRCDPISGHTALYWYRQSLGQGPEFLIYFQGTGAADDSGLPNDRFFAVRPEGSVSTLKIQRTERGDSAVYLCASSLGLASYNEQFFGPGTRLTVL.

V gene TRBV29-1 combines with J gene TRBJ2-7, with D uncertain. The length of the CDR3 is 14 residues. Looked up from germline, CDR1 is SQVTM and CDR2 is ANQGSEA. The V end was cut by 4 bases, the J end by 4 bases, with 17 bases between. CDR3 bases: TGCAGCGTTGTGATGGGCCCCACCCCATACGAGCAGTACTTC. This encodes CSVVMGPTPYEQYF.

CDR3 loop: CASSLGQGVGGYTF. Written as DNA, the CDR3 is TGTGCCAGCAGCTTAGGGCAGGGGGTAGGAGGCTACACCTTC. The genes are TRBV11-2 and TRBJ1-2; 7 bases agree with TRBD1. Germline V gene sequence: CDR1 SGHAT, CDR2 FQNNGV. The CDR3 runs 14 residues. With 1 base clipped from V and 8 bases from J, the junction kept 7 bases outside the gene matches. Supplemented by reference TRBV11-2 and TRBJ1-2, the full variable domain reads EAGVAQSPRYKIIEKRQSVAFWCNPISGHATLYWYQQILGQGPKLLIQFQNNGVVDDSQLPKDRFSAERLKGVDSTLKIQPAKLEDSAVYLCASSLGQGVGGYTFGSGTRLTVV.

V gene TRBV7-9 combines with J gene TRBJ1-2; 7 bases fit TRBD1. CDR1 and CDR2 (germline): SEHNR, FQNEAQ (reference sequence). The CDR3 runs to 14 residues. J gave up 7 bases and V 1 base, and 6 bases lay outside the gene matches. The DNA of the CDR3 is TGTGCCAGCAGCTTAGTGGCAGGGGGTACTGGCTACACCTTC. Its protein is CASSLVAGGTGYTF. The complete variable domain, with remaining parts taken from reference TRBV7-9 and TRBJ1-2, reads DTGVSQNPRHKITKRGQNVTFRCDPISEHNRLYWYRQTLGQGPEFLTYFQNEAQLEKSRLLSDRFSAERPKGSFSTLEIQRTEQGDSAMYLCASSLVAGGTGYTFGSGTRLTVV.

The chain links TRBV6-4 to TRBJ2-1; no firm D call. The CDR3 is 16 amino acids. From germline, CDR1 is MRHNA and CDR2 SNTAGT. V was shortened by 6 bases and J by 0 bases, with 15 bases between the two germline ends. The CDR3 region has the DNA TGTGCCAGCAGCACCACTTGGCGGAGCTCCTACAATGAGCAGTTCTTC. It is translated as CASSTTWRSSYNEQFF.

V and J are TRBV6-1 and TRBJ2-3; no reliable D call. The CDR3 sequence is 11 residues long. Germline V gene data show CDR1 as MNHNS and CDR2 as SASEGT. V was shortened by 9 bases and J by 8 bases, with 12 bases between the two germline ends. This CDR3 reads CARYSSVTQYF. In DNA, the CDR3 is TGTGCCAGGTATTCCTCTGTTACGCAGTATTTT.

The chain combines TRBV29-1 with TRBJ1-1, with TRBD1 identical over 10 bases. This CDR3 has 10 amino acids. CDR1 and CDR2 (germline): SQVTM, ANQGSEA. Trimming at V came to 6 bases and at J to 11 bases, leaving 3 bases not matched to a gene. CDR3 loop: CSVGGQGAFF. CDR3 in DNA: TGCAGCGTGGGGGGACAGGGGGCTTTCTTT.

The V and J genes are TRBV14 and TRBJ2-7; D possibly corresponds to TRBD1 (6 bases). The CDR3 consists of 18 residues. In germline, CDR1 is SGHDN, CDR2 FVKESK. V lost 1 base and J lost 5, with 24 bases in between. The CDR3 DNA reads TGTGCCAGCAGCCAAGGGGTGAATCGTGGGGGCCGGGTCCACGAGCAGTACTTC. Residues: CASSQGVNRGGRVHEQYF.

The chain is built from TRBV20-1 and TRBJ2-7, with 7 nucleotides matching TRBD1. V dropped 0 bases and J dropped 12; count of bases not matched to a gene: 5. Germline V gene data show CDR1 as DFQATT and CDR2 as SNEGSKA (reference sequence). This CDR3 comprises 11 residues. As DNA, the CDR3 is TGCAGTGCTAGAGAACAGGGGTATCGGTACTTC. Its translation: CSAREQGYRYF.

The CDR3 spells CASSARGGANEKLFF. The CDR3 DNA reads TGTGCCAGCAGCGCAAGGGGGGGAGCTAATGAAAAACTGTTTTTT. The chain couples TRBV7-8 to TRBJ1-4; the D gene is possibly TRBD1 (6 bases). This CDR3 contains 15 residues. Per germline, CDR1 SGHVS and CDR2 FQNEAQ. V shed 5 bases and J shed 3 bases, with 13 bases lying between them.

The V gene is TRBV5-1, the J gene TRBJ2-7; 8 bases fit TRBD2. The V gene's germline CDR1 is SGHRS and CDR2 YFSETQ. The trim removed 0 bases at V and 3 bases at J, leaving 5 bases unmatched. This CDR3 is 15 amino acids long. CDR3 sequence (DNA): TGCGCCAGCAGCTTGGATCTAGCGGGTGTCTACGAGCAGTACTTC. Residues: CASSLDLAGVYEQYF.

The rearrangement links TRBV9 to TRBJ1-3; 8 nucleotides match TRBD1. Germline CDR1 SGDLS, CDR2 YYNGEE. With 2 bases clipped from V and 2 bases from J, the junction kept 9 bases outside the gene matches. The CDR3 spans 17 residues. Here the CDR3 reads CASSVSNTGGPGNTIYF. The CDR3 region has the DNA TGTGCCAGCAGCGTCAGCAACACAGGGGGTCCTGGAAACACCATATATTTT.

V usage is TRBV27 and J usage is TRBJ1-5; TRBD1 matches at 7 bases. Unmatched junction bases numbered 7, after V lost 2 bases and J lost 3 bases. This CDR3 is built from 16 residues. Germline CDR1 reads MNHEY; CDR2 reads SMNVEV (reference sequence). CDR3 bases: TGTGCCAGCAGTTTAATGGCAGGGGGATACAATCAGCCCCAGCATTTT. This codes for CASSLMAGGYNQPQHF.

The J gene is TRBJ1-1, the V gene TRBV4-1; TRBD1 matches at 7 bases. The CDR3 extends over 14 amino acids. Trimming at V came to 4 bases and at J to 1 base, leaving 3 bases not matched to a gene. Germline CDR1 and CDR2: MGHRA and YSYEKL. The CDR3 DNA follows: TGCGCCAGCAGCCCGGGACAGAGGAACACTGAAGCTTTCTTT. Protein sequence: CASSPGQRNTEAFF.

The V call is TRBV11-3, the J call TRBJ1-1; no definite D call. V lost 5 bases to trimming and J lost 4 bases, with 8 bases between them. Germline values: CDR1 SGHNT, CDR2 YENEEA. The CDR3 covers 12 residues. CDR3: CASSQPGTEAFF. The DNA for the CDR3 is TGTGCCAGCAGCCAACCAGGCACTGAAGCTTTCTTT.

The V and J genes are TRBV4-1 and TRBJ2-7; D gene ambiguous. The CDR3 is 14 amino acids. Germline V lookup: CDR1 MGHRA, CDR2 YSYEKL. V gave up 1 base and J gave up 2 bases, with 9 bases separating them. The CDR3 nucleotides read TGCGCCAGCAGCCAAGGGAGTGGAACCTACGAGCAGTACTTC. Encoded protein: CASSQGSGTYEQYF.

In this sample, this clone turned up a few times. The chain recombines TRBV6-1 with TRBJ1-1; D ambiguous. The V gene lost 5 bases and the J gene lost 6 bases, with 10 bases spanning the gap. The CDR3 runs to 12 residues. Germline V CDR1 and CDR2: MNHNS, SASEGT. The CDR3 region is CASSSPPAEAFF. CDR3 DNA: TGTGCCAGCAGTTCCCCTCCCGCTGAAGCTTTCTTT.

This rearrangement joins TRBV7-2 to TRBJ2-7, with TRBD1 matching 9 bases. V shed 2 bases, J shed 3 bases, and the junction held 5 bases outside the gene matches. Germline V gene data show CDR1 as SGHTA and CDR2 as FQGNSA. The CDR3 runs to 15 residues. The CDR3 DNA sequence: TGTGCCAGCAGCTTACAGGGACAGGGATTCTACGAGCAGTACTTC. This sequence encodes CASSLQGQGFYEQYF.